The clone carrying this T cell receptor beta chain was picked up many times. Its antigen is still unknown. It was on ten immunoSEQ deep assay plates that unsorted PBMC DNA was sequenced. As processed by the authors: ImmunoSEQ sequences covered only the junction and lacked quality scores; filtering therefore differed. Here immunoSEQ multiplex PCR was the method, and the copy in TCRdb shows in-frame clones only, minus some. V and J calls plus clone size are reproduced from that table; the DNA served to infer D and trimming. In the table there are about 600,000 clones, around 77% of which are singletons. The data stem from a study of shared clonotypes between healthy human individuals. The study, taken as a whole, reports: Read depth was anticipated to influence clonotype sharing among donors. Collection of samples was limited to blood; tissue repertoires likely differ.

The germline V and J ends were trimmed by 0 bases and 5 bases, with 10 bases remaining between them. This CDR3 is 13 amino acids long. CDR1 SQVTM and CDR2 ANQGSEA come from the germline V gene. The receptor comes from a middle-aged woman in good health. Some clones in this sample may be carry-over from other donors' samples. Material for sequencing was PBMCs. The rearrangement links TRBV29-1 to TRBJ2-5, with no clear D. CDR3: CSVEEAIGETQYF. In DNA form, the CDR3 reads TGCAGCGTTGAAGAGGCAATCGGGGAGACCCAGTACTTC.